Below, 21 T cell receptor beta chains from the same sample are listed, as sequenced in a study of shared clonotypes between healthy human individuals. Produced via immunoSEQ multiplex PCR; TCRdb's table is partial and in-frame only. Among about half a million clones listed, 81% were seen once. The specimen was PBMCs. The origin of the receptors is a woman aged 40 to 50 in good health. Some clones in this sample may be carry-over from other donors' samples.

The chain couples TRBV7-3 to TRBJ2-1; perhaps TRBD1 as D (6 bases). CDR1 is SGHTA, CDR2 FQGTGA, per germline. V lost 3 bases and J 6 bases, leaving 9 bases between the germline ends. There are 13 residues in the CDR3. CDR3 sequence: CASSFQGSNEQFF. The DNA for the CDR3 is TGTGCCAGCAGCTTTCAGGGGAGCAATGAGCAGTTCTTC.

This clone has just a few counts. The chain carries TRBV11-3 and TRBJ2-1; D is uncertain. Trimming took 4 bases from V and 6 from J, leaving 7 bases between them. Germline CDR1 and CDR2: SGHNT and YENEEA. The CDR3 length is 12 residues. The DNA of the CDR3 is TGTGCCAGCAGCTCGGCCAGCAATGAGCAGTTCTTC. Translating it yields CASSSASNEQFF. Supplemented by reference TRBV11-3 and TRBJ2-1, the full variable domain reads EAGVVQSPRYKIIEKKQPVAFWCNPISGHNTLYWYLQNLGQGPELLIRYENEEAVDDSQLPKDRFSAERLKGVDSTLKIQPAELGDSAVYLCASSSASNEQFFGPGTRLTVL.

V usage is TRBV10-1 and J usage is TRBJ2-3; no clear D. The V gene's germline CDR1 is WNHNN and CDR2 SYGVQD (reference sequence). The CDR3 is 13 residues long. V lost 1 base and J 3 bases, leaving 5 bases between the germline ends. CDR3 sequence: CASSELSTDTQYF. The CDR3 coding sequence is TGCGCCAGCAGTGAGTTAAGTACAGATACGCAGTATTTT.

The chain has TRBV27 and TRBJ2-7; TRBD1 might be the D (6 bases). The CDR3 spans 16 residues. Germline-derived CDR1 and CDR2 are MNHEY and SMNVEV (reference sequence). Trimming took off 1 base at V and 3 bases at J, with 16 bases between the two ends. This chain's CDR3 is CASSLLQGRSGYEQYF. Written as DNA, the CDR3 is TGTGCCAGCAGTTTATTACAGGGACGGTCGGGCTACGAGCAGTACTTC.

There are a few counts of this clone. This chain links TRBV10-3 with TRBJ2-7; D is unclear. The germline gives CDR1 ENHRY, CDR2 SYGVKD. The V and J ends lost 6 bases and 2 bases respectively, with 11 bases between them. The CDR3 is 13 residues long. CDR3 sequence: CAISTLQAYEQYF. The CDR3 nucleotides are TGTGCCATCAGCACACTCCAAGCCTACGAGCAGTACTTC.

Remarks on this clone: A read error may be the cause here, since a much bigger clone is one base away. The chain is built from TRBV2 and TRBJ2-6, with D unresolved. This CDR3 is 14 amino acids long. Trimming took off 3 bases at V and 0 bases at J, with 3 bases between the two ends. Germline V gene lookup returns CDR1 SNHLY and CDR2 FYNNEI. The CDR3 reads CASSERSGANVLTF. Written as DNA, the CDR3 is TGTGCCAGCAGTGAGCGCTCTGGGGCCAACGTCCTGACTTTC. Looking up the rest from reference TRBV2 and TRBJ2-6 gives the full variable domain: EPEVTQTPSHQVTQMGQEVILRCVPISNHLYFYWYRQILGQKVEFLVSFYNNEISEKSEIFDDQFSVERPDGSNFTLKIRSTKLEDSAMYFCASSERSGANVLTFGAGSRLTVL.

The chain joins TRBV5-1 to TRBJ1-5; 8 bases fit TRBD1. In germline, CDR1 is SGHRS, CDR2 YFSETQ. The J segment lost 5 bases and the V segment lost 0 bases, leaving 7 bases of the junction unmatched. The CDR3 is 16 residues long. CDR3 nucleotides: TGCGCCAGCAGCTTGGGAGGACAGGGTTTTGATCAGCCCCAGCATTTT. Its translation: CASSLGGQGFDQPQHF.

This clone was seen only a few times. V gene TRBV5-6 combines with J gene TRBJ2-7; D perhaps matches TRBD1 (6 bases). Trimming cost V 0 bases and J 5 bases, with 12 bases left between them. This CDR3 has 14 residues. Per germline, CDR1 SGHDT and CDR2 YYEEEE. CDR3 sequence: CASSLEQGLDEQYF. The CDR3 DNA is TGTGCCAGCAGCTTGGAACAGGGCCTCGACGAGCAGTACTTC.

This clone has more than one count but fewer than ten. The chain links TRBV19 to TRBJ2-5, with D possibly being TRBD2 (6 bases). The V gene lost 4 bases and the J gene lost 7 bases, with 10 bases spanning the gap. The germline V gene encodes CDR1 LNHDA and CDR2 SQIVND (reference sequence). The CDR3 has 12 amino acids. This chain's CDR3 is CASSTNGGTQYF. CDR3 coding DNA: TGTGCCAGTAGTACAAACGGGGGGACCCAGTACTTC.

The rearrangement joins TRBV6-6 to TRBJ1-1, with D possibly TRBD1 on 5 matching bases. Trimming took 6 bases from V and 1 from J, leaving 12 bases between them. Germline CDR1 is MNHNY and CDR2 is SVGAGI (reference sequence). This CDR3 comprises 14 residues. CDR3 in amino acids: CASRGRPPNTEAFF. In nucleotides, the CDR3 is TGTGCCAGCAGGGGACGGCCGCCGAACACTGAAGCTTTCTTT.

The gene calls are TRBV18 and TRBJ1-4; weak D call: TRBD1 (6 bases). This CDR3 contains 15 residues. Per germline, CDR1 KGHSH and CDR2 LQKENI. The V and J ends lost 6 bases and 2 bases respectively, with 13 bases between them. Here the CDR3 reads CASSLYRATNEKLFF. CDR3 in DNA: TGTGCCAGCTCGCTGTACAGGGCCACTAATGAAAAACTGTTTTTT.

Details on this clone: A far larger clone lies a single base away; this is likely a read error. This chain joins TRBV7-6 and TRBJ1-1; tentative D call: TRBD1 (6 bases). The ends were cut back, 8 bases at V and 5 bases at J, with 18 bases in the middle. CDR3 length: 14 amino acids. Germline V lookup: CDR1 SGHVS, CDR2 FNYEAQ. Written as DNA, the CDR3 is TGTGCCAGCGGCTCAAGGGGGGTGCTAACTGAAGCTTTCTTT. Translation: CASGSRGVLTEAFF.

The count of this clone is one. V gene TRBV7-8 combines with J gene TRBJ1-2; D may be TRBD1 (6 bases). Germline-derived CDR1 and CDR2 are SGHVS and FQNEAQ. This CDR3 is built from 15 residues. Trimming stripped 1 base from V and 6 bases from J, with 15 bases between. The CDR3 loop reads CASSLGASGAHGYTF. CDR3 nucleotides: TGTGCCAGCAGCTTAGGAGCCTCAGGGGCTCATGGCTACACCTTC.

The chain joins TRBV2 to TRBJ1-2; D call uncertain. The CDR3 has 12 amino acids. The germline CDR1 and CDR2 sequences are SNHLY and FYNNEI. Trimming removed 4 bases at V and 9 bases at J, with 12 bases between. CDR3 DNA: TGTGCCAGCAGTGCGTTCCCACAGAGCTACACCTTC. It is translated as CASSAFPQSYTF.

This clone was seen only once. The chain recombines TRBV28 with TRBJ1-1; TRBD1 might be the D (6 bases). Germline CDR1 is MDHEN and CDR2 is SYDVKM. The CDR3 is 16 amino acids. V lost 1 base, J lost 2 bases, and 14 bases lay in between. The chain's CDR3 is CASSLLTGSGNTEAFF. CDR3 in DNA: TGTGCCAGCAGTTTATTAACAGGGAGTGGCAACACTGAAGCTTTCTTT.

This chain links TRBV19 with TRBJ1-2; D unresolved. The length of the CDR3 is 12 residues. Germline values: CDR1 LNHDA, CDR2 SQIVND (reference sequence). Trimming shortened V by 9 bases and J by 2 bases, and 10 bases separated the two germline ends. The CDR3 coding sequence is TGTGCCAGCAGGCAACTGAACTATGGCTACACCTTC. Protein product: CASRQLNYGYTF.

This clone came up once. This chain uses TRBV30 with TRBJ1-5; D remains ambiguous. Germline loops: CDR1 GTSNPN, CDR2 SVGIG (reference sequence). V gave up 4 bases and J gave up 4 bases, with 8 bases separating them. CDR3 length: 12 amino acids. The CDR3 coding sequence is TGTGCCTGGAATGTGGCGAATCAGCCCCAGCATTTT. Protein sequence: CAWNVANQPQHF.

This clone is labeled medium-sized (0.01 to 0.1%). The identical CDR3 is also encoded by other nucleotide sequences in the sample. The chain employs TRBV5-1 and TRBJ2-7, with 7 bases identical to TRBD1. CDR3 length: 19 amino acids. V lost 1 base to trimming and J lost 0 bases; unmatched junction nucleotides: 16. Germline values: CDR1 SGHRS, CDR2 YFSETQ. The CDR3 spells CASSLSRDRPSLASYEQYF. The CDR3 DNA sequence: TGCGCCAGCAGCTTGTCCCGGGACAGACCATCCTTGGCCTCCTACGAGCAGTACTTC.

In the case of this clone: Other nucleotide sequences from this sample produce the same CDR3. This chain connects TRBV7-2 to TRBJ2-3; D not resolved. Looked up from germline, CDR1 is SGHTA and CDR2 is FQGNSA. Trimming pared 5 bases from V and 0 bases from J, leaving 3 bases between. CDR3 size: 12 residues. The CDR3 is CASSLSTDTQYF. The CDR3 DNA reads as TGTGCCAGCAGCCTTAGCACAGATACGCAGTATTTT.

Details on this clone: This sequence is one base from a far larger clone and is likely a read error. CDR3 coding DNA: TGTGCCAGCAGCGTAGGGGGTCTCTACGAGCAGTACTTC. Its protein is CASSVGGLYEQYF. V is TRBV7-2 and J is TRBJ2-7; tentative D call: TRBD1 (6 bases). Germline values: CDR1 SGHTA, CDR2 FQGNSA. V dropped 5 bases and J dropped 3 bases, with 11 bases sitting between them. The CDR3 covers 13 residues.

This rearrangement joins TRBV4-2 to TRBJ2-7; 11 positions match TRBD2. The CDR3 spans 18 residues. Germline lookup yields CDR1 LGHNA and CDR2 YNFKEQ. V was clipped by 1 base and J by 4 bases; unmatched bases: 12. CDR3 residues: CASSQGVPGLAVDYEQYF. DNA of the CDR3: TGTGCCAGCAGCCAAGGGGTCCCGGGACTAGCGGTAGATTACGAGCAGTACTTC.